This TCR beta chain is drawn from a study of CD8 T cells in Susac syndrome. After extraction with the RNeasy kit, about 0.45 to 1 ug of the RNA was reverse transcribed using random hexamers. A single record per CDR3 protein comes from TCRdb applying MiXCR to the immunoSEQ multiplex PCR reads. The top ten hold 0.095% to 0.12% of the sample, which has roughly 250,000 distinct CDR3 sequences, approximately 95% seen once. This receptor was taken from a human donor with Susac syndrome. The sample was CD4+ T cells from PBMCs.

The CDR3 coding sequence is TGCAGCGTTGCTCGAGTGAGGGACTATGGCTACACCTTC. As protein: CSVARVRDYGYTF. V usage is TRBV29-1 and J usage is TRBJ1-2; D not certain. CDR3 length equals 13 residues. Germline CDR1 reads SQVTM; CDR2 reads ANQGSEA. The V and J ends lost 4 bases and 3 bases respectively, with 12 bases between them.